The 25 T cell receptor beta chains listed next were all sequenced from one sample in a study of blood T cell repertoires in COVID-19. Assay: immunoSEQ multiplex PCR; the TCRdb copy retains only in-frame clones and omits some. The data contain under 400,000 clones, around 87% of them singletons. The source material was peripheral blood. All receptors derive from a woman aged 30 to 39 with COVID-19, enrolled during active disease.

Only a few counts were recorded for this clone. The chain's CDR3 is CSGGESYQNEQFF. CDR3 sequence (DNA): TGCAGCGGTGGAGAATCGTACCAGAATGAGCAGTTCTTC. The chain employs TRBV29-1 and TRBJ2-1; D is unresolved. V gave up 7 bases and J gave up 7 bases, with 17 bases separating them. The CDR3 length is 13 residues. Germline assignment: CDR1 SQVTM and CDR2 ANQGSEA.

This chain connects TRBV5-1 to TRBJ1-1, with a weak D call TRBD1 (5 bases). Germline V gene lookup returns CDR1 SGHRS and CDR2 YFSETQ. The CDR3 loop spans 14 amino acids. The germline V and J ends were trimmed by 2 bases and 1 base, with 9 bases remaining between them. In nucleotides, the CDR3 is TGCGCCAGCAGCTTAGGGGAGGCGAACACTGAAGCTTTCTTT. It is translated as CASSLGEANTEAFF.

The chain joins TRBV11-2 to TRBJ2-1, with 9 bases matching TRBD2. This CDR3 is 15 amino acids long. CDR1 SGHAT and CDR2 FQNNGV come from the germline V gene. V trimming: 5 bases; J trimming: 4 bases; junction bases outside the gene matches: 6. Here the CDR3 reads CASSAAGGGYNEQFF. The CDR3 coding sequence is TGTGCCAGCAGCGCAGCGGGAGGTGGTTACAATGAGCAGTTCTTC.

The chain combines TRBV6-2 or TRBV6-3 with TRBJ2-3; 10 nucleotides agree with TRBD2. Germline CDR1 and CDR2: MNHEY and SVGEGT. This CDR3 comprises 15 residues. V dropped 4 bases and J dropped 3; count of bases not matched to a gene: 4. CDR3 in amino acids: CASSSQRGGTDTQYF. CDR3 DNA sequence: TGTGCCAGCAGTTCTCAGCGGGGGGGGACAGATACGCAGTATTTT.

This clone showed up just a few times. CDR3: CASSSDSGRANEQYF. In nucleotides, the CDR3 is TGTGCCAGCAGCTCAGATAGCGGGAGGGCCAACGAGCAGTACTTC. The J gene is TRBJ2-7, the V gene TRBV7-2; 11 positions match TRBD2. Germline V gene sequence: CDR1 SGHTA, CDR2 FQGNSA. Trimming cost V 4 bases and J 5 bases; bases outside gene matches: 7. CDR3 length equals 15 residues.

CDR3 protein: CASSLLDRSPGELFF. Written as DNA, the CDR3 is TGTGCCAGCAGTCTATTGGACAGGAGCCCCGGGGAGCTGTTTTTT. V usage is TRBV27 and J usage is TRBJ2-2; TRBD1 agrees at 7 bases. V shed 5 bases, J shed 6 bases, and the junction held 9 bases outside the gene matches. Germline values: CDR1 MNHEY, CDR2 SMNVEV (reference sequence). The CDR3 runs to 15 residues.

This chain links TRBV21-1 with TRBJ2-3; TRBD1, the table's D call, was not compared with the DNA. TRBV21-1 is a recognized pseudogene. The CDR3 consists of 22 residues. CDR3 sequence (DNA): TGTGCCAGCAGCAAACTTTCTTCCCTACCTCCGACCGGGACAGGGGGGACAGATACGCAGTATTTT. Residues: CASSKLSSLPPTGTGGTDTQYF.

This rearrangement joins TRBV29-1 to TRBJ2-1; 7 bases map to TRBD2. The V gene's germline CDR1 is SQVTM and CDR2 ANQGSEA. Losses at the gene ends were 3 bases for V and 6 bases for J; bases not matched to a gene: 8. The CDR3 is made up of 14 amino acids. The CDR3 DNA is TGCAGCGTTGATGGGGAGGGGCCTTCCAATGAGCAGTTCTTC. It codes for CSVDGEGPSNEQFF.

The chain carries TRBV5-4 and TRBJ2-1, with TRBD2 identical over 10 bases. The CDR3 totals 15 residues. J lost 6 bases, V lost 2 bases, and 5 bases had no gene match. The germline CDR1 and CDR2 sequences are SGHNT and YYREEE (reference sequence). The CDR3 loop reads CASSFPGLASNEQFF. The CDR3 coding sequence is TGTGCCAGCAGCTTTCCGGGACTAGCGAGCAATGAGCAGTTCTTC.

This clone was observed a single time. The V and J genes are TRBV4-3 and TRBJ1-2; the D is unclear. V gave up 1 base and J gave up 0 bases, with 6 bases separating them. The CDR3 is made up of 14 amino acids. CDR1 is LGHNA and CDR2 is YSLEER in the germline V gene. Written as DNA, the CDR3 is TGCGCCAGCAGCCAAGTCAACACTAACTATGGCTACACCTTC. It specifies CASSQVNTNYGYTF.

This rearrangement joins TRBV7-3 to TRBJ2-5, with a weak D call TRBD2 (5 bases). Trimming cost V 0 bases and J 5 bases, with 16 bases left between them. The length of the CDR3 is 16 residues. CDR1 and CDR2 from the germline V gene are SGHTA and FQGTGA. CDR3 protein: CASSLTPGFGDETQYF. CDR3 sequence (DNA): TGTGCCAGCAGCTTAACGCCCGGGTTCGGGGATGAGACCCAGTACTTC.

The V call is TRBV5-1, the J call TRBJ1-4, with D hard to call. From germline, CDR1 is SGHRS and CDR2 YFSETQ. Trimming pared 5 bases from V and 5 bases from J, leaving 10 bases between. This CDR3 contains 13 residues. The CDR3: CASRSDSNEKLFF. As DNA, the CDR3 is TGCGCCAGCAGATCCGACTCCAATGAAAAACTGTTTTTT. The whole variable domain, filled in from reference TRBV5-1 and TRBJ1-4, reads KAGVTQTPRYLIKTRGQQVTLSCSPISGHRSVSWYQQTPGQGLQFLFEYFSETQRNKGNFPGRFSGRQFSNSRSEMNVSTLELGDSALYLCASRSDSNEKLFFGSGTQLSVL.

This chain links TRBV9 with TRBJ2-3, with 11 bases lining up with TRBD2. V trimming: 3 bases; J trimming: 1 base; junction bases outside the gene matches: 1. The CDR3 has 15 amino acids. CDR1 SGDLS and CDR2 YYNGEE come from the germline V gene. The CDR3 sequence is CASSATSGGTDTQYF. The CDR3 bases are TGTGCCAGCAGCGCGACTAGCGGGGGCACAGATACGCAGTATTTT.

Details on this clone: Other DNA sequences in this sample translate to the same CDR3. This chain uses TRBV7-9 with TRBJ1-1, with TRBD1 as a possible D gene (5 bases). V was trimmed by 4 bases and J by 1 base, leaving 7 bases between them. Germline CDR1 SEHNR, CDR2 FQNEAQ (reference sequence). The CDR3 is 13 amino acids. Here the CDR3 reads CASSSQGNTEAFF. The CDR3 DNA follows: TGTGCCAGCAGCTCTCAGGGGAACACTGAAGCTTTCTTT.

V gene TRBV5-5 combines with J gene TRBJ2-5, with D possibly being TRBD1 (5 bases). Trimming took off 4 bases at V and 4 bases at J, with 14 bases between the two ends. CDR1 is SGHKS, CDR2 YYEKEE, per germline (reference sequence). This CDR3 has 14 amino acids. CDR3 in amino acids: CASSLHGAAETQYF. The CDR3, as DNA: TGTGCCAGCAGCCTGCATGGGGCGGCAGAGACCCAGTACTTC.

This clone showed up just a few times. V usage is TRBV19 and J usage is TRBJ2-2; the D gene is possibly TRBD2 (5 bases). V lost 3 bases to trimming and J lost 5 bases, with 10 bases between them. This CDR3 region has 14 residues. Looked up from germline, CDR1 is LNHDA and CDR2 is SQIVND (reference sequence). CDR3 sequence reads: CASSISGGTGELFF. The CDR3, as DNA: TGTGCCAGTAGTATCTCTGGCGGGACCGGGGAGCTGTTTTTT.

The CDR3 loop reads CASGQSFGNTIYF. CDR3 DNA sequence: TGTGCCAGTGGGCAGAGCTTTGGAAACACCATATATTTT. V usage is TRBV25-1 and J usage is TRBJ1-3, with D unresolved. The CDR3 consists of 13 residues. Germline CDR1 is MGHDK and CDR2 is SYGVNS. The V and J ends lost 9 bases and 3 bases respectively, with 12 bases between them.

The CDR3 nucleotides read TGTGCCAGCAGACCCGCGGGGCCTAGTGAAAAACTGTTTTTT. Translation: CASRPAGPSEKLFF. The J gene is TRBJ1-4, the V gene TRBV27; possible D gene TRBD1, 5 bases. CDR1 and CDR2 (germline): MNHEY, SMNVEV (reference sequence). Trimming shortened V by 6 bases and J by 7 bases, and 15 bases separated the two germline ends. CDR3 size: 14 residues. The full variable domain, in which reference TRBV27 and TRBJ1-4 provide the parts outside the CDR3, is EAQVTQNPRYLITVTGKKLTVTCSQNMNHEYMSWYRQDPGLGLRQIYYSMNVEVTDKGDVPEGYKVSRKEKRNFPLILESPSPNQTSLYFCASRPAGPSEKLFFGSGTQLSVL.

The CDR3 DNA reads as TGTGCCAGCAAGGCCCTCCCGGGGCGGGAGTCTCAAGGCTACGAGCAGTACTTC. Protein: CASKALPGRESQGYEQYF. The V call is TRBV2, the J call TRBJ2-7; TRBD2 aligns across 7 bases. The ends lost 7 bases at V and 3 bases at J; junction bases unmatched: 21. Germline V gives CDR1 SNHLY, CDR2 FYNNEI. This CDR3 is built from 18 residues.

CDR3 region: CASSMTGAGTDTQYF. The CDR3 nucleotides are TGTGCCAGTAGTATGACAGGGGCCGGTACAGATACGCAGTATTTT. The genes are TRBV19 and TRBJ2-3; TRBD1 matches at 8 bases. V shed 3 bases and J 3 bases; nucleotides not matched to a gene: 5. The CDR3 is 15 residues long. Germline V gives CDR1 LNHDA, CDR2 SQIVND (reference sequence). Together with reference TRBV19 and TRBJ2-3, the CDR3 gives the full variable domain: DGGITQSPKYLFRKEGQNVTLSCEQNLNHDAMYWYRQDPGQGLRLIYYSQIVNDFQKGDIAEGYSVSREKKESFPLTVTSAQKNPTAFYLCASSMTGAGTDTQYFGPGTRLTVL.

The chain uses TRBV19 and TRBJ2-5, with 8 positions matching TRBD1. V gave up 5 bases and J gave up 5 bases; unmatched junction bases: 7. Germline V lookup: CDR1 LNHDA, CDR2 SQIVND (reference sequence). The CDR3 runs to 14 residues. The CDR3 coding sequence is TGTGCCAGTAGTCCCCGGACAGGGATCGAGACCCAGTACTTC. Protein product: CASSPRTGIETQYF.

The CDR3 DNA reads TGTGCCAGCAGCGTAGCGGCAGGCTTTATTAACACTGAAGCTTTCTTT. This translates into CASSVAAGFINTEAFF. The chain carries TRBV9 and TRBJ1-1; D is undetermined. This CDR3 has 16 amino acids. Germline values: CDR1 SGDLS, CDR2 YYNGEE. V was trimmed by 0 bases and J by 2 bases, leaving 14 bases between them. Drawing the rest from reference TRBV9 and TRBJ1-1, the complete variable domain is DSGVTQTPKHLITATGQRVTLRCSPRSGDLSVYWYQQSLDQGLQFLIQYYNGEERAKGNILERFSAQQFPDLHSELNLSSLELGDSALYFCASSVAAGFINTEAFFGQGTRLTVV.

As to this clone: Other DNA sequences in this sample translate to the same CDR3. Here the CDR3 reads CASSLESYEQYF. The DNA of the CDR3 is TGCGCCAGCAGCTTGGAATCGTACGAGCAGTACTTC. The chain joins TRBV5-1 to TRBJ2-7, with D hard to call. V lost 0 bases and J lost 4, with 5 bases in between. The germline V gene has CDR1 SGHRS and CDR2 YFSETQ. CDR3 length: 12 amino acids.

The chain combines TRBV27 with TRBJ2-7; no clear D. CDR3 length: 13 residues. The V end was cut by 3 bases, the J end by 0 bases, with 6 bases between. Germline lookup yields CDR1 MNHEY and CDR2 SMNVEV (reference sequence). Here the CDR3 reads CASSLMSSYEQYF. CDR3 nucleotides: TGTGCCAGCAGTTTGATGAGCTCCTACGAGCAGTACTTC.

The gene calls are TRBV15 and TRBJ1-3; D ambiguous. CDR3 length: 15 residues. The V gene's germline CDR1 is LNHNV and CDR2 YYDKDF (reference sequence). V lost 0 bases to trimming and J lost 0 bases, with 6 bases between them. CDR3 coding DNA: TGTGCCACCAGCAGAGATGGAGGCTCTGGAAACACCATATATTTT. This translates into CATSRDGGSGNTIYF.